Below, one TCR beta chain is given with its context. The target antigen is unknown. This entry is derived from a study of OX40 agonist ivuxolimab in advanced cancers. Notes on the study in general: Clonal expansion among partial responders at 0.1-3.0 mg/kg ranked near the lowest.

Produced via immunoSEQ multiplex PCR; TCRdb's table is partial and in-frame only. Of about 77,000 clones listed, around four fifths are singletons. The CDR3 consists of 15 residues. V was shortened by 0 bases and J by 0 bases, with 7 bases between the two germline ends. CDR1 is SGHRS, CDR2 YFSETQ, per germline. The sample consisted of CD4+ or CD8+ T cells sorted from blood, taken in a trial of the OX40 agonist ivuxolimab. This chain uses TRBV5-1 with TRBJ1-5; a possible D gene is TRBD1 (5 bases). The receptor was isolated from an adult with an advanced solid tumor such as melanoma, head and neck, liver or kidney cancer. For the CDR3, the DNA is TGCGCCAGCAGCTTGGATACAGGTAGCAATCAGCCCCAGCATTTT. Its translation is CASSLDTGSNQPQHF.